This TCR beta chain derives from a study of blood T cell repertoires in COVID-19. There are 18 residues in the CDR3. V lost 3 bases, J lost 6 bases, and 16 bases stayed unmatched. Germline V gene sequence: CDR1 SGHNT, CDR2 YENEEA. This clone was seen a handful of times. Enrolment of Seattle patients took place during active infection, and they were followed longitudinally. The method was immunoSEQ multiplex PCR; TCRdb's version includes in-frame clones alone and lacks a portion of them. The sample records approximately 190,000 clones, about 81% being singletons. This TCR derives from an older woman with COVID-19, enrolled during active disease. This rearrangement joins TRBV11-3 to TRBJ2-3, with TRBD2 matching 9 bases. Sequenced material: peripheral blood. As DNA, the CDR3 is TGTGCCAGCAGCTTTCTCTCGGCTAGACTAGCGGCAACCGATACGCAGTATTTT. This sequence encodes CASSFLSARLAATDTQYF.